This is a list of T cell receptor beta chains from one sample in a study of T-cell reconstitution after alpha-beta-depleted transplantation in children. TCRdb used MiXCR to reprocess the PCR reads, holding one entry per CDR3 protein. The profile shows hundreds of thousands of distinct CDR3 sequences, over 10% of them singletons. The specimen was PBMCs, mostly from graft donor cells, collected 360 days after TCRalphabeta/CD19-depleted stem cell transplant. These TCRs come from a male patient aged 10-17 years who had a stem cell transplant for acute myeloid leukemia, so the T cells may come from the graft donor. The CDR3 runs from the conserved cysteine through the conserved F or W. A D gene is named only where the DNA matches it firmly. Some rows have no size entry. The others give once, few or many, or a class for an expanded clone.

J gene | V gene | D gene | clone size | CDR3 DNA | CDR3 protein
TRBJ2-5 | TRBV7-9 | TRBD2 | many | TGTGCCAGCAGCTCGGGACTAGCGGGAGTGGAGACCCAGTACTTC | CASSSGLAGVETQYF
TRBJ1-5 | TRBV12-3/TRBV12-4 | TRBD1 | - | TGTGCCAGCAGTCTAGGGACAGGGTATGGTCAGCCCCAGCATTTT | CASSLGTGYGQPQHF
TRBJ2-7 | TRBV5-1 | TRBD1 | - | TGCGCCAGCAGCGTGACAGGGGCCATCTACGAGCAGTACTTC | CASSVTGAIYEQYF
TRBJ1-1 | TRBV5-6 | - | many | TGTGCCAGCAGCCCTGTAGCGGGCGCGGGCACTGAAGCTTTCTTT | CASSPVAGAGTEAFF
TRBJ2-2 | TRBV10-3 | - | few | TGTGCCATCAGTCCAGTGCCGAGCACCGGGGAGCTGTTTTTT | CAISPVPSTGELFF
TRBJ2-1 | TRBV21-1 | - | - | TGTGCCAGCAGCAAAGAAGCTAGAGAGGATGAGCAGTTCTTC | CASSKEAREDEQFF
TRBJ2-1 | TRBV7-9 | TRBD2 | - | TGTGCCAGCAGCCCCCTCTGGAGCGGGAACAATGAGCAGTTCTTC | CASSPLWSGNNEQFF
TRBJ2-7 | TRBV4-3 | TRBD1 | few | TGCGCCAGCAGCCAAGGGGACAGTCGCTACGAGCAGTACTTC | CASSQGDSRYEQYF
TRBJ2-1 | TRBV12-3/TRBV12-4 | TRBD2 | - | TGTGCCAGCAGTCCACCGCCCCCTAGCGGGACCTACAATGAGCAGTTCTTC | CASSPPPPSGTYNEQFF
TRBJ2-5 | TRBV11-1 | - | - | TGTGCCAGCAGCATTAATGGCAGGGGTCGAGGACTAGACGAGACCCAGTACTTC | CASSINGRGRGLDETQYF
TRBJ1-5 | TRBV7-8 | - | many | TGTGCCAGCAGCTTAGTACGGCAGGCTTATAGCAATCAGCCCCAGCATTTT | CASSLVRQAYSNQPQHF
TRBJ2-5 | TRBV20-1 | TRBD2 | - | TGCAGTGCTAGTCAGGCGGGAGCGAGGGAGACCCAGTACTTC | CSASQAGARETQYF
TRBJ2-1 | TRBV5-1 | TRBD2 | many | TGCGCCAGCAGCTTGGCCTATCGAGGGGAACTAGCGGGAGCTCCCAATGAGCAGTTCTTC | CASSLAYRGELAGAPNEQFF
TRBJ2-6 | TRBV11-2 | TRBD2 | - | TGTGCCAGCAGCTTGCTGCGACTAGCGGGAGGGTTCTCTGGGGCCAACGTCCTGACTTTC | CASSLLRLAGGFSGANVLTF
TRBJ2-7 | TRBV7-9 | - | - | TGTGCCAGCAGCTTAGAATCCATGGGCTACGAGCAGTACTTC | CASSLESMGYEQYF
TRBJ1-5 | TRBV20-1 | - | few | TGCAGTGCTGACCCGGAAAATAGCAATCAGCCCCAGCATTTT | CSADPENSNQPQHF
TRBJ2-2 | TRBV4-2 | TRBD1 | many | TGTGCCAGCAGCCAAGGACAGGGGGCAACCGGGGAGCTGTTTTTT | CASSQGQGATGELFF
TRBJ2-1 | TRBV7-6 | - | - | TGTGCCAGCAGCTCGGGACTTACTCACAATGAGCAGTTCTTC | CASSSGLTHNEQFF
TRBJ2-3 | TRBV4-3 | - | few | TGCGCCAGCAGCCAAGCCCCTACTCGTCCCTCAGATACGCAGTATTTT | CASSQAPTRPSDTQYF
TRBJ2-7 | TRBV20-1 | TRBD2 | - | TGCAGTGGATCGGGACTAGCGGGAGTTTCAGTCTTC | CSGSGLAGVSVF
TRBJ1-3 | TRBV28 | - | few | TGTGCCAGCAGCGGCCGCTCTGGAAACACCATATATTTT | CASSGRSGNTIYF
TRBJ2-1 | TRBV24-1 | - | many | TGTGCCACCAGTGACCGACGCGCATCAACCCATGAGCAGTTCTTC | CATSDRRASTHEQFF
TRBJ2-5 | TRBV20-1 | - | many | TGCAGTGCAGGGTGGGAGACCCAGTACTTC | CSAGWETQYF
TRBJ2-5 | TRBV28 | - | few | TGTGCCAGCAGTTCCCTAGTAGCAGAGACCCAGTACTTC | CASSSLVAETQYF
TRBJ2-5 | TRBV20-1 | - | many | TGCAGTGGCCCCCAAACAGGGAGTCAAGAGACCCAGTACTTC | CSGPQTGSQETQYF
TRBJ2-1 | TRBV6-1 | - | - | TGTGCCAGCAGACAAACTCCCCCCGTAGTTCGCTCGAATGAGCAGTTCTTC | CASRQTPPVVRSNEQFF
TRBJ2-7 | TRBV12-5 | TRBD2 | many | TGTGCTAGTGGTTTCCCGGGGACTACCTACGAGCAGTACTTC | CASGFPGTTYEQYF
TRBJ2-1 | TRBV5-5 | - | many | TGTGCCAGCAGCTTCGGGGTGCGGGCTGATGAGCAGTTCTTC | CASSFGVRADEQFF
TRBJ1-1 | TRBV7-9 | TRBD1 | few | TGTGCCAGCAGCCAAGGACAGGAGCCGAACACTGAAGCTTTCTTT | CASSQGQEPNTEAFF
TRBJ1-2 | TRBV7-8 | - | few | TGTGCCAGCAGCTTAGTACCGGGCTCAAACTATGGCTACACCTTC | CASSLVPGSNYGYTF
TRBJ2-7 | TRBV7-9 | - | few | TGTGCCAGCGGGAATGGAGGTTTAGGGCCGGGGGAGCAGTACTTC | CASGNGGLGPGEQYF
TRBJ2-5 | TRBV18 | - | - | TGTGCCAGCTCACCACCGAGGCAGGAATGGGGGGAGACCCAGTACTTC | CASSPPRQEWGETQYF
TRBJ2-7 | TRBV5-1 | TRBD1 | - | TGCGCCAGCAGCTTGAACCTGGGACAGGGTCCCTTCCGGCAGTACTTC | CASSLNLGQGPFRQYF
TRBJ2-4 | TRBV30 | TRBD2 | few | TGTGCCTGCACGACTAGCGGGATGCCCAAAAACATTCAGTACTTC | CACTTSGMPKNIQYF
TRBJ1-1 | TRBV5-4 | - | - | TGTGCCAGCAGCTTGTCTCGGACTACCAACACTGAAGCTTTCTTT | CASSLSRTTNTEAFF
TRBJ2-1 | TRBV24-1 | TRBD2 | medium-sized | TGTGCCACCAGTGATCCTGCTAGCGGGGGACTCGGCAATGAGCAGTTCTTC | CATSDPASGGLGNEQFF
TRBJ2-7 | TRBV5-1 | TRBD2 | - | TGCGCCAGCAGCCCCAGCGGGAGGCTAACCTACGAGCAGTACTTC | CASSPSGRLTYEQYF
TRBJ2-5 | TRBV11-2 | TRBD2 | - | TGTGCCAGCAGCTTCTCCGGGACTAGCGGGAGAGAGACCCAGTACTTC | CASSFSGTSGRETQYF
TRBJ2-7 | TRBV30 | - | - | TGTGCCTGGAGTGCCTTGAGCGAGCAGTACTTC | CAWSALSEQYF
TRBJ2-1 | TRBV6-2/TRBV6-3 | - | - | TGTGCCAGCAGTTACCGGTGGGACAATGAGCAGTTCTTC | CASSYRWDNEQFF
TRBJ2-7 | TRBV20-1 | TRBD2 | few | TGCAGTGCTGCAACTAGCGGGAGGGCCGTTTACGAGCAGTACTTC | CSAATSGRAVYEQYF
TRBJ2-1 | TRBV9 | - | many | TGTGCCAGCAGCGTAGCATCCGGGACGGCTTACAATGAGCAGTTCTTC | CASSVASGTAYNEQFF
TRBJ2-7 | TRBV7-3 | TRBD1 | many | TGTGCCAGCAGCTTAGAACAGGACCGGGACAGCTCCTACGAGCAGTACTTC | CASSLEQDRDSSYEQYF
TRBJ1-1 | TRBV5-1 | - | - | TGCGCCAGCAGCTGGTGGGGGAACACTGAAGCTTTCTTT | CASSWWGNTEAFF
TRBJ2-1 | TRBV19 | TRBD2 | few | TGTGCCAGTAGTATAGTGCGGGGGGCGGTTGAGCAGTTCTTC | CASSIVRGAVEQFF
TRBJ2-3 | TRBV20-1 | TRBD1 | many | TGCAGTGCCCCGATACAGGGGCGGCAAGATACGCAGTATTTT | CSAPIQGRQDTQYF
TRBJ2-7 | TRBV20-1 | TRBD1 | few | TGCAGTGCTAGAGATCCTGGGCAGGGGGCCTACGAGCAGTACTTC | CSARDPGQGAYEQYF
TRBJ1-1 | TRBV7-3 | - | - | TGTGCCAGCAGCTTATACGGGGCTGGAGGAGCTTTCTTT | CASSLYGAGGAFF
TRBJ2-7 | TRBV29-1 | - | - | TGCAGCGTTGGGGGGGTCAACGCCTACGAGCAGTACTTC | CSVGGVNAYEQYF
TRBJ2-7 | TRBV5-1 | TRBD2 | many | TGCGCCAGCAGCTTTGGACTAGCGGGAGGGTCCGGCTACGAGCAGTACTTC | CASSFGLAGGSGYEQYF
TRBJ2-5 | TRBV12-3/TRBV12-4 | TRBD2 | - | TGTGCCAGCAGTTCCCCGGTTAGCGGGAGGGTAAAAGAGACCCAGTACTTC | CASSSPVSGRVKETQYF
TRBJ1-1 | TRBV4-2 | - | - | TGTGCCAGCAGCCTCGAACCGATCCGACGTGCTATGAACACTGAAGCTTTCTTT | CASSLEPIRRAMNTEAFF
TRBJ2-2 | TRBV20-1 | - | many | TGCAGTGTCCGAACCTTGAACACCGGGGAGCTGTTTTTT | CSVRTLNTGELFF
TRBJ2-1 | TRBV24-1 | - | few | TGTGCCACCAGTGATTTTCGGACGTCCTTAGGGGAGCAGTTCTTC | CATSDFRTSLGEQFF